This T cell receptor (beta chain) was retrieved from a study of cytomegalovirus exposure and HLA in healthy donors. The CDR3 is made up of 13 amino acids. With 7 bases clipped from V and 5 bases from J, the junction kept 4 bases outside the gene matches. The germline V gene encodes CDR1 MNHEY and CDR2 SVGAGI. General study findings and limits: As a later analysis showed, several of the most significant clusters appeared to be linked to common viral pathogens. Later analysis demonstrated an association between a missense DCLRE1C variant and TCR beta V- and J-gene trimming. Researchers catalogued about 160 TCR beta chains as cytomegalovirus-associated. Despite most TCR sequences being rare, some public TCRs occurred in many donors.

For this clone: Its antigen is not identified.

PCR primers comprised 60 Vbeta and 13 Jbeta primers. The protocol was immunoSEQ multiplex PCR, while the TCRdb copy is restricted to in-frame clones and leaves out a portion. The table records roughly 120,000 clones, around four fifths of them present only once. The sequenced sample consisted of PBMCs. The receptor was derived from a male donor in good health and CMV-seropositive. The chain has TRBV6-5 and TRBJ2-7, with 11 bases aligning to TRBD1. The CDR3 DNA follows: TGTGCCAGCACTGGACAGGGGGCGGACGAGCAGTACTTC. Amino acid sequence: CASTGQGADEQYF.